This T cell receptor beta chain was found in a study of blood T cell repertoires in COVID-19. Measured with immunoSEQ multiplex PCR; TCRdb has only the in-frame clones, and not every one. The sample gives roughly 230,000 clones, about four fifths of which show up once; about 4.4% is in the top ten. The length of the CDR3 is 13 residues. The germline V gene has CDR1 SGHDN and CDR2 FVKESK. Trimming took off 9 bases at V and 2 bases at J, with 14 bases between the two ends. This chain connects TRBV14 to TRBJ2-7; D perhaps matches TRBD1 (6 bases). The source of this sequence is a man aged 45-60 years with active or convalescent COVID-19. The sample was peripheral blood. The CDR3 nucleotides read TGTGCCAGTCGTGGCAGGGGAACCTACGAGCAGTACTTC. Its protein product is CASRGRGTYEQYF.